This entry lists 6 T cell receptor beta chains sequenced from one sample in a study of CD8 T cells in Susac syndrome. The authors reverse transcribed roughly 0.5 to 1 ug RNA with random hexamers. TCRdb fed the immunoSEQ multiplex PCR reads into MiXCR, producing one record per CDR3 protein. Among about 300,000 distinct CDR3 sequences listed, about 90% were seen once. Sequencing was done on a sample of CD4+ T cells from PBMCs. The receptors come from a human donor with multiple sclerosis.

The rearrangement joins TRBV27 to TRBJ2-6; D possibly corresponds to TRBD2 (6 bases). The CDR3 has 15 amino acids. Trimming removed 1 base at V and 12 bases at J, with 16 bases between. CDR1 and CDR2 (germline): MNHEY, SMNVEV (reference sequence). CDR3 DNA: TGTGCCAGCAGTTTATGGGGGGTCCCCTTGCGCGTCCTGACTTTC. Translating it yields CASSLWGVPLRVLTF.

The J gene is TRBJ2-1, the V gene TRBV29-1; D gene ambiguous. Germline CDR1 is SQVTM and CDR2 is ANQGSEA. This CDR3 has 14 amino acids. V was trimmed by 4 bases and J by 0 bases, leaving 10 bases between them. CDR3 residues: CSVGWTSSYNEQFF. Written as DNA, the CDR3 is TGCAGCGTTGGCTGGACCAGCTCCTACAATGAGCAGTTCTTC.

This rearrangement joins TRBV2 to TRBJ2-1; D is undetermined. Trimming took 5 bases from V and 4 from J, leaving 12 bases between them. The germline V gene has CDR1 SNHLY and CDR2 FYNNEI. This CDR3 comprises 14 residues. The CDR3 nucleotides are TGTGCCAGCAGTCCGACAATTACTTACAATGAGCAGTTCTTC. Protein product: CASSPTITYNEQFF.

J is TRBJ1-1 and V is TRBV15; D is unresolved. V shed 1 base and J shed 1 base, with 13 bases lying between them. The CDR3 is made up of 16 amino acids. Germline-derived CDR1 and CDR2 are LNHNV and YYDKDF (reference sequence). CDR3: CATSRAPGIGNTEAFF. For the CDR3, the DNA is TGTGCCACCAGCAGAGCCCCCGGTATTGGGAACACTGAAGCTTTCTTT.

This chain joins TRBV27 and TRBJ2-1; the D is unclear. Trimming removed 4 bases from V and 5 bases from J, with 12 bases in between. This CDR3 is 14 amino acids long. CDR1 MNHEY and CDR2 SMNVEV come from the germline V gene (reference sequence). CDR3 sequence (DNA): TGTGCCAGCAGTTCCGAGGTGGGTCACAATGAGCAGTTCTTC. It yields the protein CASSSEVGHNEQFF.

This chain uses TRBV4-3 with TRBJ1-1, with unresolved D. CDR3 length: 15 residues. The germline CDR1 and CDR2 sequences are LGHNA and YSLEER. The V end was cut by 1 base, the J end by 12 bases, with 21 bases between. CDR3 sequence: CASSQGLSLAVAPFF. CDR3 in DNA: TGCGCCAGCAGCCAAGGGTTGTCCCTTGCAGTCGCACCTTTCTTT.